The clone carrying this TCR beta chain was observed a handful of times. Its antigen is as yet unknown. Amplified TCR beta CDR3 regions came from RNA transcripts. Carried out on the TCR CDR3, a first-round RT-PCR used the HTBI primer set. Each CDR3 protein gets one entry after TCRdb re-called the multiplex PCR reads with MiXCR. The sample holds 500,000 to 600,000 distinct CDR3 sequences, around 17% seen once. This entry comes from a study of T cells in Graves' hyperthyroidism and ophthalmopathy. Trimming pared 6 bases from V and 9 bases from J, leaving 12 bases between. The CDR3 contains 12 residues. Germline CDR1 reads SNHLY; CDR2 reads FYNNEI. Study-level points and caveats: Blood also showed most of the thyroid clonotypes that were expanded above 0.001.

The origin of this receptor is a woman younger than 30 with Graves' hyperthyroidism. V is TRBV2 and J is TRBJ2-1; no clear D gene. The sequencing input was blood. The CDR3 sequence: CASRALFPEQFF. CDR3 nucleotides: TGTGCCAGCAGAGCCCTTTTTCCTGAGCAGTTCTTC.